This entry features one TCR beta chain sequence. 13 Jbeta primers and 60 Vbeta primers were used for the PCR. The assay was immunoSEQ multiplex PCR, and TCRdb's table has in-frame clones only and misses some. The top ten hold about 2.6% of the sample, which has about 120,000 clones, 70% to 80% seen once. These data come from a study of cytomegalovirus exposure and HLA in healthy donors. V gave up 6 bases and J gave up 7 bases, with 15 bases separating them. Germline V gives CDR1 SQVTM, CDR2 ANQGSEA. This CDR3 has 12 residues. Material: PBMCs. The J gene is TRBJ1-2, the V gene TRBV29-1; D might be TRBD1 (6 bases). This sequence originates from a middle-aged woman in good health and CMV-seropositive. Written as DNA, the CDR3 is TGCAGCGTGGTTTCAGGGGTAGGTGGCTACACCTTC. Amino acids: CSVVSGVGGYTF. Together with reference TRBV29-1 and TRBJ1-2, the CDR3 gives the full variable domain: SAVISQKPSRDICQRGTSLTIQCQVDSQVTMMFWYRQQPGQSLTLIATANQGSEATYESGFVIDKFPISRPNLTFSTLTVSNMSPEDSSIYLCSVVSGVGGYTFGSGTRLTVV.